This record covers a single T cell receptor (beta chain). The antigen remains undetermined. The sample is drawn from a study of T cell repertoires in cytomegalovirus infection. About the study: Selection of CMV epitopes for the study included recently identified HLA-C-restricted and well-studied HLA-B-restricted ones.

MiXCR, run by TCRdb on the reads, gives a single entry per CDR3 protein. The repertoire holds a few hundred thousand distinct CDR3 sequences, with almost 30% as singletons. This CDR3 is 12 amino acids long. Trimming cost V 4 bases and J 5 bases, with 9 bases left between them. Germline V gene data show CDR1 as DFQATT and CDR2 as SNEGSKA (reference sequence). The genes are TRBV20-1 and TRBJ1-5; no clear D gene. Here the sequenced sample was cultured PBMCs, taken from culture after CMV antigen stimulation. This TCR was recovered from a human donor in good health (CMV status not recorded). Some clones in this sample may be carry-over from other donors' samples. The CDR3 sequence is CSATSGDQPQHF. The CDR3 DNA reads TGCAGTGCTACCTCCGGGGATCAGCCCCAGCATTTT.